This T cell receptor beta chain comes out of a study of T cells after yellow fever vaccination. Study-wide background: Each low-cell-number fraction was prepared by means of SMART-Seq v4 Ultra Low Input.

The study, taken as a whole, reports: Subsequent booster samples again held most clones from primary vaccination (roughly 95% CD4, 85% to 90% CD8).

V lost 5 bases to trimming and J lost 1 base, with 15 bases between them. The CDR3 contains 16 residues. Germline V gene data show CDR1 as MNHEY and CDR2 as SMNVEV (reference sequence). Production of TCR cDNA was by 5'RACE template switching, which also added a universal primer site and UMIs. TCRdb itself ran the 5' RACE reads through MiXCR, one entry per CDR3 protein. The sample has 300,000 to 400,000 distinct CDR3 sequences, approximately 4% seen once; the top ten hold approximately 24%. The table lists this clonotype with many counts. Its antigen is not known. The starting material was PBMCs, obtained 5 days after the yellow fever booster vaccination. V is TRBV27 and J is TRBJ1-5; the D gene is possibly TRBD1 (6 bases). This TCR derives from a man between 18 and 35 years old who received the YFV17D yellow fever vaccine. The CDR3 loop reads CASSRGSTGSNQPQHF. DNA for the CDR3: TGTGCCAGCAGTAGGGGATCGACAGGAAGCAATCAGCCCCAGCATTTT.